This TCR beta chain was sequenced for a study of radiotherapy plus CTLA-4 blockade in lung cancer. Study context: Overall, 18% of patients showed an objective response, while roughly 28% attained disease control.

Repertoires were generated with immunoSEQ multiplex PCR, while TCRdb's copy carries only in-frame clones and drops some. The sample yields around 120,000 clones, approximately 80% seen once. As for this clone: Its target is not known.

Study-wide results and caveats: In blood, TCR clones derived from the tumor expanded after radiotherapy plus ipilimumab.

This CDR3 has 15 amino acids. The V end lost 5 bases, the J end lost 4 bases, and 17 bases lay between the germline ends. Germline V gives CDR1 SGHTA, CDR2 FQGNSA. The rearrangement joins TRBV7-2 to TRBJ2-5; TRBD1 might be the D (8 bases). This TCR was sampled from a human donor with non-small cell lung cancer who had a partial response to radiotherapy plus ipilimumab. Sequencing was performed on peripheral blood, taken from a patient treated with radiotherapy plus ipilimumab. In DNA, the CDR3 is TGTGCCAGCAGCGAAGGACAGGGAGGGCGAGAGACCCAGTACTTC. Amino acid sequence: CASSEGQGGRETQYF.